The rows below give T cell receptor beta chains drawn from one sample of a study of blood T cell repertoires in COVID-19. The repertoire was sequenced with immunoSEQ multiplex PCR; TCRdb's copy has only in-frame clones and lacks some. The repertoire holds approximately 120,000 clones, with about 82% as singletons. The sequencing input was peripheral blood. The origin of the receptors is a human donor in a cohort sampled during active COVID-19. CDR3s include the opening cysteine and the closing phenylalanine or tryptophan. Each record gives: D gene, clone size, V gene, J gene, CDR3 DNA, CDR3 protein. D genes are given only for firm matches. Clone sizes are given selectively: once, few, many, or a class where the clone is expanded.

d_call: -; clone_size: -; v_call: TRBV27; j_call: TRBJ2-6; cdr3_nt: TGTGCCAGCAGGTCAGTGGAGTCTGGGGCCAACGTCCTGACTTTC; cdr3_aa: CASRSVESGANVLTF
d_call: -; clone_size: once; v_call: TRBV5-1; j_call: TRBJ2-7; cdr3_nt: TGCGCCAGCAGCTCTACGACTAGTACCTACGAGCAGTACTTC; cdr3_aa: CASSSTTSTYEQYF
d_call: -; clone_size: -; v_call: TRBV7-9; j_call: TRBJ1-1; cdr3_nt: TGTGCCAGCAGCTTTCAGGGGTTAGGGAACACTGAAGCTTTCTTT; cdr3_aa: CASSFQGLGNTEAFF
d_call: TRBD2; clone_size: -; v_call: TRBV3-1/TRBV3-2; j_call: TRBJ2-3; cdr3_nt: TGTGCCAGCAGCCAGACCCGGCGTAGCGGGAGCACAGATACGCAGTATTTT; cdr3_aa: CASSQTRRSGSTDTQYF
d_call: TRBD1; clone_size: -; v_call: TRBV19; j_call: TRBJ2-3; cdr3_nt: TGTGCCAGTAGTCATGACGGCGGACCAAAGACAGGGCGTGAAGATACGCAGTATTTT; cdr3_aa: CASSHDGGPKTGREDTQYF
d_call: -; clone_size: -; v_call: TRBV5-1; j_call: TRBJ1-2; cdr3_nt: TGCGCCAGCAGCTTGGAGGGCAGGGAAGACGGCTACACCTTC; cdr3_aa: CASSLEGREDGYTF
d_call: -; clone_size: -; v_call: TRBV19; j_call: TRBJ1-1; cdr3_nt: TGTGCCAGTAGCACCTTCGCGGCCGGGAACACTGAAGCTTTCTTT; cdr3_aa: CASSTFAAGNTEAFF
d_call: -; clone_size: -; v_call: TRBV6-1; j_call: TRBJ2-7; cdr3_nt: TGTGCCAGCAGTGAATGGGGGGGGCCCAACAGCTACGAGCAGTACTTC; cdr3_aa: CASSEWGGPNSYEQYF
d_call: -; clone_size: few; v_call: TRBV5-1; j_call: TRBJ1-2; cdr3_nt: TGCGCCAGCAGCTTGGATAGCTCTAACTATGGCTACACCTTC; cdr3_aa: CASSLDSSNYGYTF
d_call: -; clone_size: -; v_call: TRBV6-1; j_call: TRBJ1-5; cdr3_nt: TGTGCCAGCAGTGAACAGGGCTGGGATCAGCCCCAGCATTTT; cdr3_aa: CASSEQGWDQPQHF
d_call: -; clone_size: -; v_call: TRBV15; j_call: TRBJ1-5; cdr3_nt: TGTGCCACCAGCAGAGATTTTGGGGGGGCTCAGCCCCAGCATTTT; cdr3_aa: CATSRDFGGAQPQHF
d_call: -; clone_size: -; v_call: TRBV19; j_call: TRBJ1-1; cdr3_nt: TGTGCCAGTAGTATGACAAACAGGAACACTGAAGCTTTCTTT; cdr3_aa: CASSMTNRNTEAFF
d_call: TRBD2; clone_size: -; v_call: TRBV9; j_call: TRBJ2-1; cdr3_nt: TGTGCCAGCAGCGCGCGGGAGAAAGGCTACAATGAGCAGTTCTTC; cdr3_aa: CASSAREKGYNEQFF
d_call: TRBD2; clone_size: -; v_call: TRBV11-2; j_call: TRBJ2-1; cdr3_nt: TGTGCCAGCATCGTGACTAGCGGGAGCAAGAATGAGCAGTTCTTC; cdr3_aa: CASIVTSGSKNEQFF
d_call: -; clone_size: -; v_call: TRBV18; j_call: TRBJ1-3; cdr3_nt: TGTGCCAGCTCACCACCGGCGGGCCTGCGGGTCGGAAACACCATATATTTT; cdr3_aa: CASSPPAGLRVGNTIYF
d_call: -; clone_size: -; v_call: TRBV4-1; j_call: TRBJ2-7; cdr3_nt: TGCGCCAGCAGCCAAGAGGGCTACGCCAGCTACGAGCAGTACTTC; cdr3_aa: CASSQEGYASYEQYF
d_call: -; clone_size: -; v_call: TRBV4-1; j_call: TRBJ1-3; cdr3_nt: TGCGCCAGCAGCCAAGCAACTGGACAGTCTGGAAACACCATATATTTT; cdr3_aa: CASSQATGQSGNTIYF
d_call: -; clone_size: -; v_call: TRBV4-2; j_call: TRBJ1-1; cdr3_nt: TGTGCCAGCACCACTATAGAGACGAGGCGTGCGAACACTGAAGCTTTCTTT; cdr3_aa: CASTTIETRRANTEAFF
d_call: TRBD2; clone_size: -; v_call: TRBV11-2; j_call: TRBJ2-7; cdr3_nt: TGTGCCAGCAGTCGTGGACTAGTACCAAACTACGAGCAGTACTTC; cdr3_aa: CASSRGLVPNYEQYF
d_call: TRBD1; clone_size: -; v_call: TRBV19; j_call: TRBJ2-6; cdr3_nt: TGTGCCAGTAGAGACAGGGGGTACACTGGGGCCAACGTCCTGACTTTC; cdr3_aa: CASRDRGYTGANVLTF
d_call: -; clone_size: -; v_call: TRBV3-1/TRBV3-2; j_call: TRBJ1-2; cdr3_nt: TGTGCCAGCAGCCAAGCAGGTTTCACCGGGGAGGGCTACACCTTC; cdr3_aa: CASSQAGFTGEGYTF
d_call: TRBD1; clone_size: -; v_call: TRBV27; j_call: TRBJ1-1; cdr3_nt: TGTGCCAGCAGTTTCTATTCGAAGGGGGCGCGAGAAACTGAAGCTTTCTTT; cdr3_aa: CASSFYSKGARETEAFF
d_call: TRBD2; clone_size: once; v_call: TRBV4-3; j_call: TRBJ2-7; cdr3_nt: TGCGCCAGCAGCCAAGATTTAAGGCGGGAGGGCTACGAGCAGTACTTC; cdr3_aa: CASSQDLRREGYEQYF
d_call: TRBD2; clone_size: -; v_call: TRBV2; j_call: TRBJ2-1; cdr3_nt: TGTGCCAGCAGTGATGGCCAGCGGGAGTATGACTACAATGAGCAGTTCTTC; cdr3_aa: CASSDGQREYDYNEQFF
d_call: -; clone_size: -; v_call: TRBV21-1; j_call: TRBJ2-6; cdr3_nt: TGTGCCAGCAGAACCACAGGGCCCTCCGGGGCCAACGTCCTGACTTTC; cdr3_aa: CASRTTGPSGANVLTF
d_call: TRBD2; clone_size: -; v_call: TRBV7-3; j_call: TRBJ2-1; cdr3_nt: TGTGCCAGCAGCTTGAACCTAGCGGGTGAGCAGTTCTTC; cdr3_aa: CASSLNLAGEQFF
d_call: TRBD1; clone_size: -; v_call: TRBV5-1; j_call: TRBJ1-5; cdr3_nt: TGCGCCAGCAGCTTGGACCCACCGGGACAGGGGGCCAATCAGCCCCAGCATTTT; cdr3_aa: CASSLDPPGQGANQPQHF
d_call: TRBD2; clone_size: -; v_call: TRBV7-9; j_call: TRBJ2-7; cdr3_nt: TGTGCCAGCAGCTTCCGGGACTACCCTCGCGAGCAGTACTTC; cdr3_aa: CASSFRDYPREQYF
d_call: -; clone_size: -; v_call: TRBV11-2; j_call: TRBJ2-7; cdr3_nt: TGTGCCAGCAGCTTAGGGAGCGGACTCCCCTACGAGCAGTACTTC; cdr3_aa: CASSLGSGLPYEQYF
d_call: TRBD1; clone_size: -; v_call: TRBV24-1; j_call: TRBJ2-5; cdr3_nt: TGTGCCACCAGTGACCGGGGGACAGGGAGCGCCAAAATCCAAGAGACCCAGTACTTC; cdr3_aa: CATSDRGTGSAKIQETQYF
d_call: -; clone_size: -; v_call: TRBV5-6; j_call: TRBJ1-5; cdr3_nt: TGTGCCAGCAGCCCGGGCCCGGGGGGCAATCAGCCCCAGCATTTT; cdr3_aa: CASSPGPGGNQPQHF
d_call: TRBD1; clone_size: -; v_call: TRBV7-8; j_call: TRBJ2-6; cdr3_nt: TGTGCCAGCAGCGGAACCGGGACAGGGAGCTCTGGGGCCAACGTCCTGACTTTC; cdr3_aa: CASSGTGTGSSGANVLTF
d_call: TRBD1; clone_size: -; v_call: TRBV5-1; j_call: TRBJ2-3; cdr3_nt: TGCGCCAGCAGCTTGGAGTTGACAGGGGGAGATACGCAGTATTTT; cdr3_aa: CASSLELTGGDTQYF
d_call: TRBD1; clone_size: -; v_call: TRBV11-2; j_call: TRBJ1-1; cdr3_nt: TGTGCCAGCAGCCTCCTCTTCGGGACAGGGGATTATGAAGCTTTCTTT; cdr3_aa: CASSLLFGTGDYEAFF
d_call: -; clone_size: -; v_call: TRBV4-3; j_call: TRBJ2-1; cdr3_nt: TGCGCCAGCAGCCAAGATGGAGTAGGCCTCAACAATGAGCAGTTCTTC; cdr3_aa: CASSQDGVGLNNEQFF
d_call: TRBD1; clone_size: -; v_call: TRBV30; j_call: TRBJ1-5; cdr3_nt: TGTGCCTGGAATCACAGGGGGGTAAATCAGCCCCAGCATTTT; cdr3_aa: CAWNHRGVNQPQHF
d_call: TRBD1; clone_size: -; v_call: TRBV5-1; j_call: TRBJ1-2; cdr3_nt: TGCGCCAGCAGCCCGTCCCCAACTCGGGACAGGGCTCTAAATGGCTACACCTTC; cdr3_aa: CASSPSPTRDRALNGYTF
d_call: -; clone_size: many; v_call: TRBV4-3; j_call: TRBJ2-2; cdr3_nt: TGCGCCAGCAGGAAGACAGTCGACACCGGGGAGCTGTTTTTT; cdr3_aa: CASRKTVDTGELFF
d_call: -; clone_size: -; v_call: TRBV13; j_call: TRBJ1-1; cdr3_nt: TGTGCCAGCAGCTTAGGGGCAGGACAGAACACTGAAGCTTTCTTT; cdr3_aa: CASSLGAGQNTEAFF
d_call: -; clone_size: -; v_call: TRBV19; j_call: TRBJ2-7; cdr3_nt: TGTGCCAGTAGTATCGGCCAGGGGGAGCAGTACTTC; cdr3_aa: CASSIGQGEQYF
d_call: TRBD1; clone_size: few; v_call: TRBV7-9; j_call: TRBJ1-2; cdr3_nt: TGTGCCAGCAGCTCCCAACAGGGGGCTTATGGCTACACCTTC; cdr3_aa: CASSSQQGAYGYTF